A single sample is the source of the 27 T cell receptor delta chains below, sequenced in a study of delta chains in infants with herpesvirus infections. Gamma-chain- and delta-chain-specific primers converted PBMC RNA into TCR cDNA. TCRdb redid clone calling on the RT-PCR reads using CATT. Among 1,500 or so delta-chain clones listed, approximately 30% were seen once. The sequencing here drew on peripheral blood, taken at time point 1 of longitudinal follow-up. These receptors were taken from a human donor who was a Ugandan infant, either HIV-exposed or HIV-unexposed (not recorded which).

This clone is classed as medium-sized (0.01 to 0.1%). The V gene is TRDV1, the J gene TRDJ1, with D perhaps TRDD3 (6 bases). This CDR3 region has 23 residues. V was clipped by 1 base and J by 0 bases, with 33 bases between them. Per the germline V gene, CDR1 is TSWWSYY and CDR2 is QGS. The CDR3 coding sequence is TGTGCTCTTGGGGAACCCGTGACGGATTCCGTACTGGGTTTTGGTCGGTACACCGATAAACTCATCTTT. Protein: CALGEPVTDSVLGFGRYTDKLIF.

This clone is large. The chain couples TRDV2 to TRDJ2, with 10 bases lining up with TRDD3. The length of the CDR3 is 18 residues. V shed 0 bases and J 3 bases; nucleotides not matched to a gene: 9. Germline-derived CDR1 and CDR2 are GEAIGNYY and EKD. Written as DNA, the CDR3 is TGTGCCTGTGACACCGGGGGAAGATGGGGGATACTGACAGCACAACTCTTCTTT. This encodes CACDTGGRWGILTAQLFF.

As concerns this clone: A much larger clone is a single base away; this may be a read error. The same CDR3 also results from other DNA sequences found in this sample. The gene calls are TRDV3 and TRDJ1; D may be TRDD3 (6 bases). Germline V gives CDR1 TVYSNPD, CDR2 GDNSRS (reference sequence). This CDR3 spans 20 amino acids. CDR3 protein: CAFKPYFPGGGPLYTDKLIF. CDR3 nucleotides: TGCGCCTTCAAACCCTACTTTCCTGGTGGGGGTCCTTTGTACACCGATAAACTCATCTTT. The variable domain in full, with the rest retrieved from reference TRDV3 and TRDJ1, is CDKVTQSSPDQTVASGSEVVLLCTYDTVYSNPDLFWYRIRPDYSFQFVFYGDNSRSEGADFTQGRFSVKHILTQKAFHLVISPVRTEDSATYYCAFKPYFPGGGPLYTDKLIFGKGTRVTVEP.

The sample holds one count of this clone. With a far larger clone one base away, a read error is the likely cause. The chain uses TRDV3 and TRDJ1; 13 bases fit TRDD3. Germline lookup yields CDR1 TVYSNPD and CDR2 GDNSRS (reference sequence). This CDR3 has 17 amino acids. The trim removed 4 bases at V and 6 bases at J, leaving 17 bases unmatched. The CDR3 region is CACSYRTGGYGTNKLIF. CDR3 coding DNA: TGTGCCTGTTCCTACCGTACTGGGGGATACGGGACCAATAAACTCATCTTT.

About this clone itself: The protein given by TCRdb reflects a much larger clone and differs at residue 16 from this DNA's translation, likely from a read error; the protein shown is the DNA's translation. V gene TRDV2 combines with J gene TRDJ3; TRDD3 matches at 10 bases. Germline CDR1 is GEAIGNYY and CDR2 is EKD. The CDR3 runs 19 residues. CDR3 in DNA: TGTGCCTGTGACACTGGGGGATACAACCTCTCCTGGGACACCCGACGGATGTTTTTC. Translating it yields CACDTGGYNLSWDTRRMFF.

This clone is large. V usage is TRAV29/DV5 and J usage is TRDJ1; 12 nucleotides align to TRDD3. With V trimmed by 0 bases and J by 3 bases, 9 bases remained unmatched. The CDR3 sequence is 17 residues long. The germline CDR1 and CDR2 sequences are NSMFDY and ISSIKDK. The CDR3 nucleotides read TGTGCAGCAAGCGGGCTCAACTGGGGGATACTCCCCGATAAACTCATCTTT. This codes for CAASGLNWGILPDKLIF.

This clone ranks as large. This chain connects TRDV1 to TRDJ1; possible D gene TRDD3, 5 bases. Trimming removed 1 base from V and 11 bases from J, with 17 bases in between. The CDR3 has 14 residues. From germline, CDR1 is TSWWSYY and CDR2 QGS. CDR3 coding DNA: TGTGCTCTTGGGGAACAGTCCAAGAAGGGGAAGCTCATCTTT. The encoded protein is CALGEQSKKGKLIF.

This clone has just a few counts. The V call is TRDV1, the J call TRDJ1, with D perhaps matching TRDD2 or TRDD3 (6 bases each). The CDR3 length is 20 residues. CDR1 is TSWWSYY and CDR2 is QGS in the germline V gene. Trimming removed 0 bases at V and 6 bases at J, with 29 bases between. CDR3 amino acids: CALGELTSYALGGGLHKLIF. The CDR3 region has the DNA TGTGCTCTTGGGGAACTGACCTCCTACGCCCTTGGTGGGGGGCTCCATAAACTCATCTTT.

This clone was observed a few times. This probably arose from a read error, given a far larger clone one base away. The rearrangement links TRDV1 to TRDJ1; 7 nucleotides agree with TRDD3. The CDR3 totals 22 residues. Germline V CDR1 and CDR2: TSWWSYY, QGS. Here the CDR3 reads CALEELPYWGRATRAYTDKLIF. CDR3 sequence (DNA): TGTGCTCTTGAGGAACTCCCGTACTGGGGCCGAGCAACCAGGGCGTACACCGATAAACTCATCTTT.

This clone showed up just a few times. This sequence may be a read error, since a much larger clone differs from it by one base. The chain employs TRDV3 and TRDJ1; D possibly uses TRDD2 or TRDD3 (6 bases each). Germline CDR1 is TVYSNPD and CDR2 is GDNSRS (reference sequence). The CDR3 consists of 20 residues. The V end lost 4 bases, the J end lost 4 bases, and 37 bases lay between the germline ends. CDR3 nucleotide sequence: TGTGCCTCCCCGCCTTCCCAACGTTGGGGGCCCTCGGGGATTTGCGATAAACTCATCTTT. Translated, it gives CASPPSQRWGPSGICDKLIF.

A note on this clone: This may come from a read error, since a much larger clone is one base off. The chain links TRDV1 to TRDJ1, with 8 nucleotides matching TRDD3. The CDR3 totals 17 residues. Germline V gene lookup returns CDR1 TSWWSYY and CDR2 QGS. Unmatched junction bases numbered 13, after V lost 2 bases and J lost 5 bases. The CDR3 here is CALGESSSAGDTDKLIF. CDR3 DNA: TGTGCTCTTGGGGAATCATCCTCCGCTGGGGATACAGATAAACTCATCTTT.

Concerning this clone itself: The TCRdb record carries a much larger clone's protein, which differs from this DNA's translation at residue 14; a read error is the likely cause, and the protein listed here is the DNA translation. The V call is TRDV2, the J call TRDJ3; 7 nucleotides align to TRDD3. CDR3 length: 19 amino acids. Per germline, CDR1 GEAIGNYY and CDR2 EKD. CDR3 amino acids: CACDTRGYPLSWDARQMFF. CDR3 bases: TGTGCCTGTGACACGAGGGGATATCCCCTCTCCTGGGACGCCCGACAGATGTTTTTC.

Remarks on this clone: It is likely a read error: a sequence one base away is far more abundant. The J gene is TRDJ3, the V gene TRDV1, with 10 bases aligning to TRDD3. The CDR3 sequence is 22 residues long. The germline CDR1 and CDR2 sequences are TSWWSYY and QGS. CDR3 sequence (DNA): TGTGCTTTTGGGGAACTAATAGACCCCTACCCTGGGGGATACTGGGACACCCGACAGATGTTTTTC. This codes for CAFGELIDPYPGGYWDTRQMFF.

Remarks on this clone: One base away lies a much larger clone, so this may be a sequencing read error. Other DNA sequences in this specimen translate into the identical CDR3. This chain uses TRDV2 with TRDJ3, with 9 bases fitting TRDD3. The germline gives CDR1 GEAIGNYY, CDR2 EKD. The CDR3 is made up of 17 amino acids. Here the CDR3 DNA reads TGTGCCTGTGACACCGGGGGATACTCCTGGGACACCAGACAGATGTTTTTC. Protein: CACDTGGYSWDTRQMFF.

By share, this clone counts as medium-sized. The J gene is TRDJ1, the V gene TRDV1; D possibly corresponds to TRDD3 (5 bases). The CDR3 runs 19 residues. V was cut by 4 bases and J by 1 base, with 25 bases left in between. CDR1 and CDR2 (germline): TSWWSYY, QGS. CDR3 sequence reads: CALGVTKRGRYRATDKLIF. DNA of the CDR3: TGTGCTCTTGGGGTCACTAAACGTGGGAGATACAGGGCCACCGATAAACTCATCTTT.

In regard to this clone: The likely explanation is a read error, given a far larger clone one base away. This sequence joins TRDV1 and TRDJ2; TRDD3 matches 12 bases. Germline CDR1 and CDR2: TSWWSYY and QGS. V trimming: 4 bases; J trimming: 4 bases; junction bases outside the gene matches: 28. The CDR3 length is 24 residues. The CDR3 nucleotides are TGTGCTCTTGGGGGGGCGCTTCGGGTGGAGCTTTACTGGGGGATACCCCCCACGACAGCACAACTCTTCTTT. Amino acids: CALGGALRVELYWGIPPTTAQLFF.

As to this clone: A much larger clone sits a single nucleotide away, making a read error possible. In DNA form, the CDR3 reads TGTGCTCTTGGGGAAGAGGCGAGTTGCCCTTCAAATCCCTGGGGCCATGGTCCCGTTTACACCGATAAACTCATCTTT. It specifies CALGEEASCPSNPWGHGPVYTDKLIF. This chain connects TRDV1 to TRDJ1; maybe TRDD3 (6 bases). Per the germline V gene, CDR1 is TSWWSYY and CDR2 is QGS. CDR3 length: 26 residues. Trimming removed 2 bases from V and 0 bases from J, with 43 bases in between.

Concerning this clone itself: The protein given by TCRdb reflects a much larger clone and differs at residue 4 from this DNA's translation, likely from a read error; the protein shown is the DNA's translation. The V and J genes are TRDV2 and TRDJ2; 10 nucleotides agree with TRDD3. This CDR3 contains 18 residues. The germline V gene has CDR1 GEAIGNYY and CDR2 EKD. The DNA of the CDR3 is TGTGCCTGTGGCACCGGGGGAAGATGGGGGATACTGACAGCACAACTCTTCTTT. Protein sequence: CACGTGGRWGILTAQLFF.

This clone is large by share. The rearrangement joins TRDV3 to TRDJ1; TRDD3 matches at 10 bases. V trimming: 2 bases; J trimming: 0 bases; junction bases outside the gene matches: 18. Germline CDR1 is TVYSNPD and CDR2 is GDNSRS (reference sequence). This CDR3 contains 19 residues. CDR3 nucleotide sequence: TGTGCCTTTTACCCACGGCCTTCCAGGACTGGGGGATACACCGATAAACTCATCTTT. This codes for CAFYPRPSRTGGYTDKLIF.

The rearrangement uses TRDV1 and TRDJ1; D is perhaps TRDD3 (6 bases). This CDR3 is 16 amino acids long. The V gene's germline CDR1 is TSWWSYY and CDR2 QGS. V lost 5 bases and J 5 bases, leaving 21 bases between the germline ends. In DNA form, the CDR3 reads TGTGCTCTTGGGAATAACTTGATACGCGGATCTGATAAACTCATCTTT. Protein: CALGNNLIRGSDKLIF.

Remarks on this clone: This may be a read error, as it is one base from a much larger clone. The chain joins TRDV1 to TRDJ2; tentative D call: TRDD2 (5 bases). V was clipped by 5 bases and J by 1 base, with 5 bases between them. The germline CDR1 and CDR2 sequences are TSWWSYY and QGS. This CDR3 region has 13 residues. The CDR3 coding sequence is TGTGCTCTTGGGTTCCTTTTGACAGCACAACTCTTCTTT. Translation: CALGFLLTAQLFF.

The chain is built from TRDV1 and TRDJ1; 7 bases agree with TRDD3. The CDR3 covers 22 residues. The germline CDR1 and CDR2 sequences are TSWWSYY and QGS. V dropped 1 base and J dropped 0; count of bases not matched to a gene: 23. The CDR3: CALGEPPLTLAGGGAYTDKLIF. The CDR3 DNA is TGTGCTCTTGGGGAACCCCCCTTGACCCTAGCTGGGGGTGGGGCCTACACCGATAAACTCATCTTT.

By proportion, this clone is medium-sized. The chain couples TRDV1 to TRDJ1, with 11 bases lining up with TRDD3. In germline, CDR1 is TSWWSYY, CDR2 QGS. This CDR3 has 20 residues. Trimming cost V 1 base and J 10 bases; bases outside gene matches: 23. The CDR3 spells CALGERLELGDNCSPFGLIF. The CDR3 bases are TGTGCTCTTGGGGAACGTTTAGAACTGGGGGATAATTGCTCCCCCTTCGGACTCATCTTT.

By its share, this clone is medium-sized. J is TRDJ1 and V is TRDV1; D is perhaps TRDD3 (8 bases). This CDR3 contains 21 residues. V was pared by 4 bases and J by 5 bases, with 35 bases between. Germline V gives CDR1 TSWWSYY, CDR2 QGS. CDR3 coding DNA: TGTGCTCTTGGGGTTACTTCCTATCGACTGGCTGGGGGACGGGGGAGGGATAAACTCATCTTT. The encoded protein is CALGVTSYRLAGGRGRDKLIF.

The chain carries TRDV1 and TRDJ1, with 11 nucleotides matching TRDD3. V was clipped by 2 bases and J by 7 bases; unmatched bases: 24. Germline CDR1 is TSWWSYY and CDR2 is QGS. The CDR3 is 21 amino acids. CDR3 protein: CALGEWEVSPMGDTPDGKLIF. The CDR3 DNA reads TGTGCTCTTGGGGAATGGGAAGTGAGTCCTATGGGGGATACGCCAGATGGTAAACTCATCTTT.

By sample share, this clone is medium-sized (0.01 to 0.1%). The CDR3 DNA reads TGTGCTCTTGGGGAACCTGAAATCCTTTCCTTTCCCTTTAGGAGCACCGATAAACTCATCTTT. Amino acids: CALGEPEILSFPFRSTDKLIF. The chain carries TRDV1 and TRDJ1; the D call may be TRDD1 or TRDD2 (5 bases each). This CDR3 spans 21 amino acids. Per germline, CDR1 TSWWSYY and CDR2 QGS. Trimming took 1 base from V and 1 from J, leaving 28 bases between them.

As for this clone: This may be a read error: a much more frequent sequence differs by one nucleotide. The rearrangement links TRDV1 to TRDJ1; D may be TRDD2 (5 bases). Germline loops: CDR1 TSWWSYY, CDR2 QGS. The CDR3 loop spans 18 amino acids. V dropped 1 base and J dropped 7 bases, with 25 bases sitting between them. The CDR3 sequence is CALGEPSYTKRSNGKLIF. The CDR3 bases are TGTGCTCTTGGGGAACCATCCTATACCAAGCGGTCTAATGGTAAACTCATCTTT.